The source of this T cell receptor beta chain is a study of early T cells in non-severe SARS-CoV-2 infection. For the study at large: Unsorted whole-blood RNA was sequenced in bulk, leaving chains unpaired.

Unique molecular identifiers were affixed to single, distinct cDNA molecules. TCRdb re-called the 5' RACE reads through MiXCR, storing one row per CDR3 protein. The sample holds around 60,000 distinct CDR3 sequences, over 20% seen once. V lost 6 bases and J 2 bases, leaving 11 bases between the germline ends. Per germline, CDR1 LGHDT and CDR2 YNNKEL (reference sequence). The CDR3 contains 13 residues. The starting material was whole blood, obtained at baseline. The TCR comes from an adult who was a healthcare worker with PCR-confirmed SARS-CoV-2 infection or an uninfected control (not recorded which). The chain couples TRBV3-1 to TRBJ2-7, with D maybe TRBD1 (6 bases). CDR3 in amino acids: CASSQWTAYEQYF. DNA of the CDR3: TGTGCCAGCAGTCAGTGGACAGCCTACGAGCAGTACTTC.